This TCR beta chain was obtained from a study of T-cell memory formation after mild COVID-19 (dated by TCRdb to the early 2020s). Looking at the study overall: TCR sequence clusters from the two donors were largely donor specific. The cohort was made up of two young adult volunteers, one female and one male, who were previously healthy. Longitudinal TCRalpha and TCRbeta repertoire sequencing tracked T-cell clones expanding and contracting after mild COVID-19 in two donors.

This clonotype has only a few counts. Its antigen target is currently unknown. Base qualities are not at hand, and no much larger clone is one base apart. Ficoll-Paque density gradient centrifugation was the method used to isolate PBMCs. Sequencer: Illumina NovaSeq 6000. cDNA libraries for TCRalpha and TCRbeta were prepared by 5'RACE using constant-segment primers, with sample barcodes and unique molecular identifiers added. Trizol reagent was used to extract RNA from every sample. Libraries were amplified in two PCR steps, with a second sample barcode and Illumina TruSeq adapters added in the second step. Sequencing of libraries was performed on an Illumina NovaSeq with 2 x 150 bp paired-end reads. Processing in the source paper ran as follows. Demultiplexing of reads and collapsing into UMI-guided consensus sequences were performed with migec v1.2.7. Using mixcr v2.1.11, the UMI consensuses were aligned to TRA and TRB V and J templates and assembled into clonotypes. A clonotype was counted as expanded or contracted only when both edgeR and NoisET called the clonotype significant, with the noise models trained on biological replicates. For edgeR calls, the cutoffs were a false discovery rate-adjusted p below 0.01 and a log2 fold-change threshold of 1. As an exploratory analysis of dynamics, max-normalized trajectories of the 1000 most abundant clonotypes were examined by PCA with hierarchical clustering. Separately sequenced CD4+ and CD8+ repertoires were used to assign the CD4 or CD8 phenotype of responding clones. TCRdb itself trimmed the public reads at Q25 with fastp, ran MiXCR and retained productive beta chains. CDR3 protein duplicates are merged, each entry listing the most common genes and DNA. TCRdb's processing, not the authors' own work, is the source of the V and J calls. The sample has 65,000 to 100,000 distinct CDR3 sequences on record, 9.5% to 15% of them singletons. 35% to 50% of the sample is in the top ten clones.

The germline V gene (reference sequence) provides CDR1 SGHKS and CDR2 YYEKEE. V loses 3 bases of germline sequence and J loses 6 bases, and the interval between the two ends is 15 bases. The CDR3 spans 14 residues, from the cysteine through the phenylalanine. Of the read, only the CDR3 DNA is kept; its 42 bases are in frame from base 1. The paper as a whole reports these results and caveats: From day 15 to 85, contracting clones showed balanced CD4/CD8 phenotypes, whereas a second wave of clones that expanded from day 15 to 37 leaned towards CD4+. Contracting CD4+ clones were located mainly in the CM and EM memory subsets, whereas CD8+ clones were found to be enriched in EMRA. Some responding clones were detected in pre-infection memory, which suggested that pre-existing cross-reactive memory T cells had joined the SARS-CoV-2 response. Only a couple of mild cases were covered in the study, and larger cohorts including severe cases with pre-infection samples were considered necessary. Whether the second-wave clones peaking on day 37 were SARS-CoV-2 specific was not confirmed.

This clonotype was obtained from a man aged 18 to 30 who had mild COVID-19 (a few samples of this study predate the infection). The sample titles of this study are shuffled in the database, so cell type and time point are left out; the donor was told from shared clones. Sequencing input: PBMCs or a T cell subset sorted from them (not recorded which). The chain joins TRBV5-5 to TRBJ1-1, and TRBD1 may be the D gene, going by 5 matching bases. The encoded CDR3 is CASSSAGTGSEAFF. The DNA sequence is TGTGCCAGCAGCTCCGCCGGGACCGGGTCTGAAGCTTTCTTT.